Included here is one T cell receptor (beta chain) sequence, with context. Its antigen remains unknown. This sample is drawn from a study of CXCR3-negative and CXCR3-positive naive CD8 T cells. Germline lookup yields CDR1 SQVTM and CDR2 ANQGSEA. There are 11 residues in the CDR3. By phenotype, naive CD8+ T cells were CD45RO-CCR7+CD27+CD95-. Overall study results and limits: Most assays used freshly isolated PBMCs, as cryopreservation partially reduced CXCR3. More hydrophobic TRB CDR3s were found in CXCR3-positive naive cells than in CXCR3-negative naive cells.

The libraries of TRB cDNA were prepared using 5' RACE with UMI labels. Reanalyzing the 5' RACE reads, TCRdb keeps one entry per CDR3 protein, without DNA. Its clone listing holds about 150,000 distinct CDR3 sequences. Sequenced material: naive CXCR3+ CD8+ T cells from blood. As for subset: CD45RO-CCR7+CD27+CD95- naive CD8+ T cells expressing CXCR3 (TNR3+). The chain employs TRBV29-1 and TRBJ1-1; TCRdb lists TRBD1, though no DNA is available to test this call. The source is a human donor in good health. Some clones in this sample may be carry-over from other donors' samples. CDR3 protein: CSVEDRGEAFF.